This T cell receptor beta chain was sequenced during a study of shared clonotypes between healthy human individuals. Study-level background: Three plates were used per donor for CD4 naive, three for CD4 memory, two for CD8 naive and one for CD8 memory.

There were only Caucasian adults among the donors, and all lived in Nashville, Tennessee. Trimming removed 1 base from V and 6 bases from J, with 6 bases in between. This CDR3 has 12 amino acids. Germline V CDR1 and CDR2: MDHEN, SYDVKM. Points from the study as a whole: Across subsets, estimated richness was generally greater for naive than for memory populations. Between four donors, naive CD4 clonotypes were shared at a level of about 5%.

With regard to this clone: Its antigen is currently unknown.

The protocol was immunoSEQ multiplex PCR, while the TCRdb copy is restricted to in-frame clones and leaves out a portion. The sample lists around 2.5 million clones, under 95% occurring once. This rearrangement joins TRBV28 to TRBJ1-2; D remains unclear. This TCR was recovered from a man between 18 and 29 years old in good health. Some clones in this sample may be carry-over from other donors' samples. The sample comprised naive CD4+ T cells from PBMCs. This sample's subset: CD45RA+ positively selected. The CDR3 is CASSLLADGYTF. The CDR3 DNA reads TGTGCCAGCAGTTTATTAGCAGATGGCTACACCTTC.